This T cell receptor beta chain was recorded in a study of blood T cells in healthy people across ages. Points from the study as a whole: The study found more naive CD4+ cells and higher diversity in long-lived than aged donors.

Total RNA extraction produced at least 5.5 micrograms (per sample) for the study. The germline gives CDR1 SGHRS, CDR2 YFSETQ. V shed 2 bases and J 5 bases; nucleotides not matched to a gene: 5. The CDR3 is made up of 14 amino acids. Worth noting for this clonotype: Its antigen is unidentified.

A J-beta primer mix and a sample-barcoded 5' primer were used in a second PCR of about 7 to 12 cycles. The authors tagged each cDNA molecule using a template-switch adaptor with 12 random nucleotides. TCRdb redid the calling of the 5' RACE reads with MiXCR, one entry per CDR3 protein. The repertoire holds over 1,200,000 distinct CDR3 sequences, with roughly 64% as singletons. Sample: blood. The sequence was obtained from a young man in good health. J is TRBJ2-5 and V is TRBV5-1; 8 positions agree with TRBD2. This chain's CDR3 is CASSFGLAPETQYF. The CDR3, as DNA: TGCGCCAGCAGCTTCGGACTAGCTCCTGAGACCCAGTACTTC.